One and the same sample provided the 19 T cell receptor beta chains below, sequenced in a study of spatial heterogeneity in lung cancer. The study, taken as a whole, reports: Mutation counts in tumors were tracked by counts of expanded intratumoral alpha and beta TCRs.

TCRdb fed the 5' RACE reads into MiXCR, producing one record per CDR3 protein. This sample yields approximately 15,000 distinct CDR3 sequences, of which over 3.5% are seen a single time; 15% to 20% belongs to the top ten. No cognate antigen is known for these TCRs. Sample time point: sample taken at primary tumor resection. The sample here was lung tumor tissue, taken at surgery. The receptors derive from a female donor with early-stage non-small cell lung cancer.

In its sample, this clonotype was seen many times. The gene calls are TRBV12-3 or TRBV12-4 and TRBJ2-1, with 7 bases that match TRBD1. With V trimmed by 5 bases and J by 8 bases, 6 bases remained unmatched. The CDR3 covers 13 residues. The CDR3 nucleotides read TGTGCCAGCAGTCGGGACAGTGGAGATGAGCAGTTCTTC. Protein product: CASSRDSGDEQFF.

There are many counts of this clonotype. The chain links TRBV6-5 to TRBJ1-5, with D uncertain. This CDR3 is 15 amino acids long. Germline CDR1 is MNHEY and CDR2 is SVGAGI. The ends were cut back, 0 bases at V and 7 bases at J, with 13 bases in the middle. CDR3: CASSYSLSVRQPQHF. The CDR3 nucleotides are TGTGCCAGCAGTTACTCGTTGTCAGTGAGACAGCCCCAGCATTTT.

The gene calls are TRBV5-1 and TRBJ2-3, with TRBD2 identical over 7 bases. Germline CDR1 and CDR2: SGHRS and YFSETQ. This CDR3 has 14 residues. The V gene end was trimmed by 4 bases and the J gene end by 0 bases; junction bases not matched to a gene: 2. CDR3 coding DNA: TGCGCCAGCAGCGGACTAGGGAGCACAGATACGCAGTATTTT. Translated: CASSGLGSTDTQYF.

This clonotype came up a few times. This rearrangement joins TRBV4-1 to TRBJ2-7, with 10 bases lining up with TRBD2. Losses at the gene ends were 4 bases for V and 2 bases for J; bases not matched to a gene: 8. The germline V gene has CDR1 MGHRA and CDR2 YSYEKL. The CDR3 spans 16 residues. The CDR3 sequence is CASSRDPSGGTYEQYF. CDR3 nucleotide sequence: TGCGCCAGCAGCCGTGACCCTAGCGGGGGAACCTACGAGCAGTACTTC.

This clonotype was observed many times. This chain connects TRBV10-3 to TRBJ2-3, with TRBD2 identical over 9 bases. Unmatched junction bases numbered 8, after V lost 5 bases and J lost 2 bases. Germline lookup yields CDR1 ENHRY and CDR2 SYGVKD. The CDR3 is 16 amino acids. The CDR3 is CAISSHAGGYTDTQYF. In DNA form, the CDR3 reads TGTGCCATCAGTTCGCACGCGGGGGGGTACACAGATACGCAGTATTTT.

This clonotype was found many times. The chain is built from TRBV11-3 and TRBJ2-7; 12 nucleotides match TRBD1. The germline V gene has CDR1 SGHNT and CDR2 YENEEA. CDR3 length: 18 residues. Trimming took 1 base from V and 0 from J; bases not matched to a gene: 7. For the CDR3, the DNA is TGTGCCAGCAGCTTAGGAGGGGACAGGGGGCCTAACTCCTACGAGCAGTACTTC. Protein sequence: CASSLGGDRGPNSYEQYF.

This clonotype was seen many times. This chain connects TRBV5-1 to TRBJ2-7, with 8 positions matching TRBD1. Germline trimming cut 3 bases from V and 2 bases from J; bases unmatched to any gene: 10. From germline, CDR1 is SGHRS and CDR2 YFSETQ. The CDR3 is 16 amino acids. The CDR3: CASSSLQMDRAYEQYF. DNA of the CDR3: TGCGCCAGCAGCTCCCTCCAAATGGACAGGGCCTACGAGCAGTACTTC.

This clonotype showed up many times. The chain uses TRBV7-9 and TRBJ1-1; D uncertain. This CDR3 comprises 13 residues. Germline V gives CDR1 SEHNR, CDR2 FQNEAQ (reference sequence). Trimming removed 1 base from V and 1 base from J, with 4 bases in between. CDR3 nucleotides: TGTGCCAGCAGCTTAGTAGGGAACACTGAAGCTTTCTTT. It codes for CASSLVGNTEAFF.

In this sample, this clonotype turned up many times. V usage is TRBV5-4 and J usage is TRBJ2-1; D is perhaps TRBD2 (5 bases). The CDR3 contains 14 residues. With 1 base removed from V and 5 bases from J, the gap between germline ends came to 10 bases. Germline loops: CDR1 SGHNT, CDR2 YYREEE (reference sequence). For the CDR3, the DNA is TGTGCCAGCAGCTTGAAAGGACTGGACAATGAGCAGTTCTTC. It encodes CASSLKGLDNEQFF.

The table lists this clonotype with many counts. The J gene is TRBJ2-5, the V gene TRBV5-6; possible D gene TRBD1, 6 bases. Germline CDR1 is SGHDT and CDR2 is YYEEEE. The V end lost 4 bases, the J end lost 1 base, and 14 bases lay between the germline ends. This CDR3 is built from 15 residues. The DNA for the CDR3 is TGTGCCAGCAGCCAGATTGACAGGATCCAAGAGACCCAGTACTTC. Translation: CASSQIDRIQETQYF.

This clonotype was detected many times. This sequence joins TRBV5-5 and TRBJ2-7, with 12 positions matching TRBD2. V was clipped by 4 bases and J by 3 bases; unmatched bases: 5. This CDR3 region has 15 residues. CDR1 and CDR2 (germline): SGHKS, YYEKEE (reference sequence). CDR3 sequence (DNA): TGTGCCAGCAGCGTCGGACTAGCGGGGAGCTACGAGCAGTACTTC. Translating it yields CASSVGLAGSYEQYF.

This clonotype was seen repeatedly, ten times or more. The rearrangement uses TRBV5-4 and TRBJ2-3, with 10 bases fitting TRBD1. Looked up from germline, CDR1 is SGHNT and CDR2 is YYREEE (reference sequence). V trimming: 4 bases; J trimming: 6 bases; junction bases outside the gene matches: 11. The CDR3 totals 16 residues. The CDR3 region has the DNA TGTGCCAGCAGCAATAAAAGGGACAGGGGAACGGATACGCAGTATTTT. Protein sequence: CASSNKRDRGTDTQYF.

This clonotype was counted many times. The J gene is TRBJ2-5, the V gene TRBV7-6, with D perhaps matching TRBD2 (5 bases). V was clipped by 2 bases and J by 0 bases, with 13 bases between them. This CDR3 has 16 residues. Germline V gene lookup returns CDR1 SGHVS and CDR2 FNYEAQ. The CDR3 DNA reads as TGTGCCAGCAGCTTATTGGGGAGCGCGTACCAAGAGACCCAGTACTTC. Its protein is CASSLLGSAYQETQYF.

This clonotype was counted ten times or more. The rearrangement links TRBV7-2 to TRBJ2-5; weak D call: TRBD2 (5 bases). Trimming pared 8 bases from V and 2 bases from J, leaving 12 bases between. This CDR3 comprises 13 residues. The germline V gene has CDR1 SGHTA and CDR2 FQGNSA. The CDR3, as DNA: TGTGCCAGCTCACAGAGGGAGCAAGAGACCCAGTACTTC. Encoded protein: CASSQREQETQYF.

This clonotype was seen many times. This chain links TRBV27 with TRBJ2-7; D may correspond to TRBD1 or TRBD2 (5 bases each). The V gene's germline CDR1 is MNHEY and CDR2 SMNVEV (reference sequence). Trimming pared 5 bases from V and 3 bases from J, leaving 20 bases between. The CDR3 is 16 amino acids. The CDR3 is CASSQDRDHPYYEQYF. The CDR3 coding sequence is TGTGCCAGCAGTCAAGACCGGGACCATCCTTACTACGAGCAGTACTTC.

A note on this clonotype: Being one base from a much bigger clone, this may be a read error. The J gene is TRBJ1-3, the V gene TRBV11-2, with a possible D match to TRBD1 (5 bases). The CDR3 length is 15 residues. CDR1 is SGHAT and CDR2 is FQNNGV in the germline V gene. The CDR3 sequence is CACSLWGRPGNTIYF. In DNA form, the CDR3 reads TGTGCCTGCAGCTTGTGGGGGAGACCCGGAAACACCATATATTTT.

The rearrangement joins TRBV4-1 to TRBJ2-5; D may be TRBD2 (7 bases). The CDR3 length is 15 residues. Germline V gene data show CDR1 as MGHRA and CDR2 as YSYEKL. Between the trimmed V and J ends, which lost 0 bases and 4 bases, there was a span of 12 bases. In DNA form, the CDR3 reads TGCGCCAGCAGCCAAGAGATGCGGGGGCTAGAGACCCAGTACTTC. It specifies CASSQEMRGLETQYF.

The chain recombines TRBV7-9 with TRBJ1-1; D is unresolved. The CDR3 runs 12 residues. The V end lost 3 bases, the J end lost 4 bases, and 6 bases lay between the germline ends. The germline gives CDR1 SEHNR, CDR2 FQNEAQ (reference sequence). CDR3 coding DNA: TGTGCCAGCAGCTTTGGGGTCACTGAAGCTTTCTTT. It codes for CASSFGVTEAFF.

This clonotype was detected many times. The CDR3 sequence is CASSQGSANTIYF. The CDR3 DNA reads as TGCGCCAGCAGCCAAGGGTCAGCTAACACCATATATTTT. The V gene is TRBV4-1, the J gene TRBJ1-3; no reliable D call. V shed 1 base and J shed 7 bases, with 8 bases lying between them. This CDR3 comprises 13 residues. The germline gives CDR1 MGHRA, CDR2 YSYEKL.